This TCR beta chain stems from a study of blood T cell repertoires in COVID-19. Study summary: PBMCs, B-cell-depleted T cells, or T cells provided the cDNA or gDNA that made up the material.

The CDR3 is 17 residues long. Trimming left V 3 bases short and J 0 bases short, with 14 bases between. Per germline, CDR1 MNHEY and CDR2 SMNVEV (reference sequence). TCRdb keeps only in-frame clones here, not all; method: immunoSEQ multiplex PCR. The sample includes about 230,000 clones, about 79% of them seen just once. The sample consisted of peripheral blood. The chain carries TRBV27 and TRBJ2-2; D possibly corresponds to TRBD1 (5 bases). The sequence came from a woman aged 40 to 50 who had recovered from COVID-19. CDR3 nucleotides: TGTGCCAGCAGTTTGCGGTCAGGACATACGAACACCGGGGAGCTGTTTTTT. Protein sequence: CASSLRSGHTNTGELFF.